This T cell receptor (beta chain) was sequenced during a study of a mutant IDH1 vaccine in newly diagnosed glioma. As for the study in general: Radiotherapy alone preceded vaccination by 4-6 weeks; alternatively, vaccination started with temozolomide cycles. Previous care, which was radiotherapy, temozolomide, or both, most often involved both.

The V and J ends lost 2 bases and 6 bases respectively, with 10 bases between them. The V gene's germline CDR1 is KGHSH and CDR2 LQKENI. The CDR3 spans 13 residues. Time point given: week 11, during vaccination. The vaccine gave 300 ug of a 20-mer mutant IDH1 peptide subcutaneously per dose. Donors harbored newly found WHO grade 3 or 4 IDH1-mutant, ATRX-lost astrocytomas. This clone was seen a few times. What it binds is not known. Clones were sequenced by immunoSEQ multiplex PCR, and TCRdb holds only the in-frame ones, with some missing. The table records 110,000 or so clones, roughly 90% of them present only once. General study findings and limits: Among patients, 90% to 95% showed immune responses induced by the vaccine.

This sequence joins TRBV18 and TRBJ1-1; a possible D gene is TRBD1 (5 bases). This specimen consisted of PBMCs, obtained from a glioma patient whose treatment included an IDH1 peptide vaccine. The source is a woman between 45 and 60 years old with glioma. CDR3 DNA: TGTGCCAGCTCACCAGAGGGGAGAGCTGAAGCTTTCTTT. This gives the protein CASSPEGRAEAFF.